This T cell receptor (beta chain) was retrieved from a study of cytomegalovirus exposure and HLA in healthy donors. Trimming stripped 5 bases from V and 5 bases from J, with 13 bases between. CDR1 SGHTA and CDR2 FQGNSA come from the germline V gene. The CDR3 consists of 13 residues. Study-wide results and caveats: Evidence from a later analysis indicated that most CMV-associated TCR beta chains looked HLA-restricted.

This clone was counted a few times. The target antigen is unknown. 60 Vbeta and 13 Jbeta primers were used in PCR. Profiling relied on immunoSEQ multiplex PCR, and the TCRdb table lists in-frame clones only, not all of them. The table lists approximately 130,000 clones, roughly 79% of them singletons. This sequence was found in a man aged 18-30 years in good health and CMV-seronegative. This sequence joins TRBV7-2 and TRBJ2-7; D gene uncertain. Sequenced sample: PBMCs. CDR3 sequence: CASSPAGTHEQYF. The CDR3 DNA is TGTGCCAGCAGCCCCGCAGGCACTCACGAGCAGTACTTC.